This T cell receptor (beta chain) stems from a study of T cells in Graves' hyperthyroidism and ophthalmopathy. Researchers amplified the TCR beta CDR3 regions from RNA transcripts. The HTBI set primed first-round TCR CDR3 RT-PCR. In TCRdb, the multiplex PCR reads were re-called with MiXCR into one record per CDR3 protein. Seen here are about 840,000 distinct CDR3 sequences, over 35% observed once, and the top ten hold 8% to 9%. Those patients with uncontrolled infection, other autoimmune disease, pregnancy or lactation were excluded. The PBMCs were taken from about 10 ml of fresh peripheral blood. V gave up 3 bases and J gave up 0 bases, with 16 bases separating them. CDR3 length equals 16 residues. CDR1 is SGDLS, CDR2 YYNGEE, per germline. This clonotype was detected only a few times.

The TCR comes from a man between 18 and 35 years old with Graves' hyperthyroidism. This sequence joins TRBV9 and TRBJ2-7; D is possibly TRBD1 or TRBD2 (5 bases each). Sequencing input: blood. CDR3 in DNA: TGTGCCAGCAGCGAGGGCAGAGGGGTGAGCTCCTACGAGCAGTACTTC. Translation: CASSEGRGVSSYEQYF.